Shown below are 23 T cell receptor beta chains from a single sample sequenced in a study of blood T cell repertoires in COVID-19. Repertoires were generated with immunoSEQ multiplex PCR, while TCRdb's copy carries only in-frame clones and drops some. The repertoire holds approximately 89,000 clones, with around 72% as singletons. Sequences were obtained from peripheral blood. The origin of the receptors is a man in his 70s with acute or convalescent COVID-19.

This clone was counted at least ten times. The chain joins TRBV3-1 (or the pseudogene TRBV3-2) to TRBJ1-1, with unresolved D. This CDR3 has 11 residues. CDR1 and CDR2 (germline): LGHDT, YNNKEL (reference sequence). The V end lost 1 base, the J end lost 8 bases, and 5 bases lay between the germline ends. CDR3 amino acids: CASSQAREAFF. The DNA for the CDR3 is TGTGCCAGCAGCCAAGCCAGAGAAGCTTTCTTT.

The chain recombines TRBV27 with TRBJ2-1, with TRBD2 matching over 8 bases. Germline V lookup: CDR1 MNHEY, CDR2 SMNVEV (reference sequence). V trimming: 6 bases; J trimming: 4 bases; junction bases outside the gene matches: 17. The CDR3 spans 18 residues. CDR3 sequence reads: CASSRGRGRASGYNEQFF. DNA for the CDR3: TGTGCCAGCAGCCGGGGACGGGGTAGGGCTAGCGGGTACAATGAGCAGTTCTTC.

Written as DNA, the CDR3 is TGTGCCATCAGCACTGCACTAGCTCCCACAGATACGCAGTATTTT. This encodes CAISTALAPTDTQYF. The V and J genes are TRBV10-3 and TRBJ2-3, with a possible D match to TRBD2 (6 bases). This CDR3 has 15 amino acids. Trimming cost V 6 bases and J 2 bases, with 15 bases left between them. Germline CDR1 and CDR2: ENHRY and SYGVKD.

V is TRBV5-1 and J is TRBJ2-7, with TRBD2 identical over 9 bases. This CDR3 comprises 15 residues. Germline CDR1 is SGHRS and CDR2 is YFSETQ. V lost 0 bases, J lost 6 bases, and 7 bases stayed unmatched. This chain's CDR3 is CASSLVGSGSGEQYF. DNA for the CDR3: TGCGCCAGCAGCTTGGTTGGTAGCGGGAGCGGCGAGCAGTACTTC. The full variable domain, with the rest looked up from reference TRBV5-1 and TRBJ2-7, is KAGVTQTPRYLIKTRGQQVTLSCSPISGHRSVSWYQQTPGQGLQFLFEYFSETQRNKGNFPGRFSGRQFSNSRSEMNVSTLELGDSALYLCASSLVGSGSGEQYFGPGTRLTVT.

V is TRBV19 and J is TRBJ1-6; tentatively, D is TRBD1 (6 bases). Germline V CDR1 and CDR2: LNHDA, SQIVND (reference sequence). The V gene lost 6 bases and the J gene lost 0 bases, with 9 bases spanning the gap. This CDR3 region has 15 residues. CDR3 residues: CASSSTGSYNSPLHF. For the CDR3, the DNA is TGTGCCAGTAGCTCGACAGGCTCCTATAATTCACCCCTCCACTTT.

The genes are TRBV28 and TRBJ2-3, with D possibly TRBD1 on 5 matching bases. The CDR3 is 15 amino acids. Trimming took off 6 bases at V and 2 bases at J, with 15 bases between the two ends. CDR1 and CDR2 (germline): MDHEN, SYDVKM. The CDR3 region has the DNA TGTGCCAGCAGCGGGCAGGGATCTTACACAGATACGCAGTATTTT. Its translation is CASSGQGSYTDTQYF.

This clone was counted a single time. The genes are TRBV29-1 and TRBJ2-7; possible D gene TRBD2, 6 bases. This CDR3 is built from 12 residues. CDR1 and CDR2 (germline): SQVTM, ANQGSEA. V lost 7 bases and J 3 bases, leaving 13 bases between the germline ends. The CDR3 sequence is CSAKGGNYEQYF. In DNA form, the CDR3 reads TGCAGCGCGAAAGGAGGGAACTACGAGCAGTACTTC.

The chain couples TRBV5-4 to TRBJ1-4; no clear D gene. This CDR3 comprises 14 residues. V lost 1 base to trimming and J lost 8 bases, with 12 bases between them. CDR1 SGHNT and CDR2 YYREEE come from the germline V gene (reference sequence). CDR3 in DNA: TGTGCCAGCAGCTTGTGGTCGGTACGGGAAAAACTGTTTTTT. This sequence encodes CASSLWSVREKLFF.

A single count supports this clone. The chain employs TRBV11-2 and TRBJ2-1; D gene unclear. With 3 bases removed from V and 0 bases from J, the gap between germline ends came to 12 bases. Germline loops: CDR1 SGHAT, CDR2 FQNNGV. The CDR3 is 16 residues long. The CDR3 spells CASSFEALDSYNEQFF. The CDR3 nucleotides are TGTGCCAGCAGCTTCGAAGCGCTAGACTCCTACAATGAGCAGTTCTTC. The whole variable domain, filled in from reference TRBV11-2 and TRBJ2-1, reads EAGVAQSPRYKIIEKRQSVAFWCNPISGHATLYWYQQILGQGPKLLIQFQNNGVVDDSQLPKDRFSAERLKGVDSTLKIQPAKLEDSAVYLCASSFEALDSYNEQFFGPGTRLTVL.

J is TRBJ2-5 and V is TRBV27, with D possibly matching TRBD2 (6 bases). The CDR3 has 14 amino acids. Trimming cost V 0 bases and J 5 bases, with 10 bases left between them. From germline, CDR1 is MNHEY and CDR2 SMNVEV (reference sequence). CDR3 residues: CASSLSGSEETQYF. In DNA form, the CDR3 reads TGTGCCAGCAGTTTATCCGGGAGTGAGGAGACCCAGTACTTC.

The chain recombines TRBV4-2 with TRBJ2-5, with a weak D call TRBD1 (6 bases). Germline V gene lookup returns CDR1 LGHNA and CDR2 YNFKEQ. V was clipped by 0 bases and J by 5 bases, with 19 bases between them. This CDR3 is built from 17 residues. CDR3 region: CASSQDGVFQGRETQYF. The CDR3 coding sequence is TGTGCCAGCAGCCAAGACGGCGTATTTCAGGGGCGGGAGACCCAGTACTTC.

CDR3 in amino acids: CSVKEAGERTGELFF. The CDR3 coding sequence is TGCAGCGTGAAGGAAGCGGGAGAAAGGACCGGGGAGCTGTTTTTT. The chain carries TRBV29-1 and TRBJ2-2; TRBD2 aligns across 8 bases. With V trimmed by 6 bases and J by 5 bases, 11 bases remained unmatched. The CDR3 is 15 residues long. Per the germline V gene, CDR1 is SQVTM and CDR2 is ANQGSEA.

This chain joins TRBV2 and TRBJ2-3; TRBD2 matches at 13 bases. The CDR3 is 17 amino acids. Germline lookup yields CDR1 SNHLY and CDR2 FYNNEI. V lost 7 bases, J lost 0 bases, and 7 bases stayed unmatched. The CDR3 DNA reads TGTGCCAGCAAGCCTGGGACTAGCGGGACAAGCACAGATACGCAGTATTTT. Translation gives CASKPGTSGTSTDTQYF.

The chain employs TRBV18 and TRBJ2-7; 9 bases are shared with TRBD1. V was clipped by 2 bases and J by 5 bases; unmatched bases: 13. This CDR3 spans 17 amino acids. The germline gives CDR1 KGHSH, CDR2 LQKENI. DNA of the CDR3: TGTGCCAGCTCACCAACCCCCCAAACAGGGGGCATGAACGAGCAGTACTTC. This sequence encodes CASSPTPQTGGMNEQYF.

The chain carries TRBV5-5 and TRBJ2-1, with TRBD2 matching 13 bases. The CDR3 is 15 amino acids. The germline gives CDR1 SGHKS, CDR2 YYEKEE (reference sequence). Trimming removed 0 bases from V and 9 bases from J; junction bases left unmatched: 3. CDR3 region: CASSLGLAGGGEQFF. CDR3 DNA sequence: TGTGCCAGCAGCTTGGGACTAGCGGGAGGAGGTGAGCAGTTCTTC.

This chain joins TRBV3-1 (or the pseudogene TRBV3-2) and TRBJ2-5; 8 nucleotides line up with TRBD1. The J segment lost 5 bases and the V segment lost 4 bases, leaving 9 bases of the junction unmatched. The CDR3 length is 15 residues. Germline V gives CDR1 LGHDT, CDR2 YNNKEL (reference sequence). In DNA, the CDR3 is TGTGCCAGCAGCCCCAACGGACAGGGTTTGGAGACCCAGTACTTC. It yields the protein CASSPNGQGLETQYF.

The genes are TRBV6-2 or TRBV6-3 and TRBJ1-1, with D uncertain. CDR1 and CDR2 (germline): MNHEY, SVGEGT. Trimming removed 3 bases from V and 4 bases from J, with 21 bases in between. CDR3 length: 17 residues. Here the CDR3 reads CASSYWSADSAPTEAFF. CDR3 in DNA: TGTGCCAGCAGTTATTGGTCGGCAGACTCGGCCCCCACTGAAGCTTTCTTT.

The chain joins TRBV11-3 to TRBJ2-7; 7 nucleotides align to TRBD2. The germline gives CDR1 SGHNT, CDR2 YENEEA. V lost 5 bases to trimming and J lost 4 bases; unmatched junction nucleotides: 11. There are 15 residues in the CDR3. As DNA, the CDR3 is TGTGCCAGCAGCCCGGGGACTACCCGTGAATACGAGCAGTACTTC. Its protein is CASSPGTTREYEQYF.

The rearrangement joins TRBV5-4 to TRBJ2-3; TRBD2 is a possible D gene (6 bases). Looked up from germline, CDR1 is SGHNT and CDR2 is YYREEE (reference sequence). The CDR3 loop spans 12 amino acids. Between the trimmed V and J ends, which lost 4 bases and 8 bases, there was a span of 11 bases. The CDR3 DNA follows: TGTGCCAGCAGCCCGGATAGCGGTACGCAGTATTTT. It yields the protein CASSPDSGTQYF.

The chain has TRBV11-1 and TRBJ2-7; D is ambiguous. Trimming took 6 bases from V and 1 from J, leaving 4 bases between them. Germline V lookup: CDR1 SGHAT, CDR2 FQDESV (reference sequence). The CDR3 totals 11 residues. The CDR3 protein is CASSYSYEQYF. CDR3 bases: TGTGCCAGCAGTTATTCCTACGAGCAGTACTTC. Full variable domain (remainder filled in from reference TRBV11-1 and TRBJ2-7): EAEVAQSPRYKITEKSQAVAFWCDPISGHATLYWYRQILGQGPELLVQFQDESVVDDSQLPKDRFSAERLKGVDSTLKIQPAELGDSAMYLCASSYSYEQYFGPGTRLTVT.

This clone turned up a few times. This chain links TRBV9 with TRBJ1-5, with D perhaps TRBD1 (6 bases). The V end was cut by 3 bases, the J end by 11 bases, with 12 bases between. Germline values: CDR1 SGDLS, CDR2 YYNGEE. The CDR3 runs 12 residues. CDR3: CASSGEGESQHF. The CDR3 nucleotides are TGTGCCAGCAGCGGGGAGGGGGAGTCCCAGCATTTT.

This clone was seen only a few times. This chain connects TRBV7-8 to TRBJ1-3; 10 nucleotides match TRBD1. Germline V gene sequence: CDR1 SGHVS, CDR2 FQNEAQ. There are 17 residues in the CDR3. V lost 1 base to trimming and J lost 0 bases; unmatched junction nucleotides: 3. The CDR3 DNA is TGTGCCAGCAGCTTAGGGGACAGGGGTCTCTCTGGAAACACCATATATTTT. Encoded protein: CASSLGDRGLSGNTIYF.

This chain uses TRBV21-1 with TRBJ2-7; the table assigns TRBD2, which was not confirmed against the DNA. TRBV21-1 is classified as a pseudogene. This CDR3 comprises 18 residues. In nucleotides, the CDR3 is TGTGCCAGCAGCAACCCAGTACGGGCGGGAGTCCTCCTTTACGAGCAGTACTTC. Its protein product is CASSNPVRAGVLLYEQYF.